The next 16 T cell receptor beta chains were all read from a single sample in a study of PD-1 blockade in classical Hodgkin lymphoma. The time point is: cycle 4 day 1 (C4D1), after five to seven weeks of nivolumab. The patients all showed relapse after autologous stem cell transplantation, while their brentuximab vedotin exposure varied. Data came from immunoSEQ multiplex PCR; TCRdb stores just in-frame clones and leaves some out. Counted here are over 85,000 clones, 90% occurring once; the ten biggest clones make up around 2.7%. The starting material was peripheral blood mononuclear cells (PBMCs), obtained before the fourth cycle of nivolumab. Receptors were obtained from a human donor with classical Hodgkin lymphoma.

The gene calls are TRBV19 and TRBJ2-5; D gene unclear. Germline loops: CDR1 LNHDA, CDR2 SQIVND (reference sequence). Trimming cost V 0 bases and J 0 bases, with 5 bases left between them. The CDR3 contains 14 residues. CDR3 nucleotide sequence: TGTGCCAGTAGTATAGAGACACACCAAGAGACCCAGTACTTC. It is translated as CASSIETHQETQYF.

The CDR3 DNA sequence: TGTGCCAGCAGCTTCGGGGGCCGCCGGGGCCTTCTTTCCTACGAGCAGTACTTC. Its translation is CASSFGGRRGLLSYEQYF. The chain combines TRBV7-8 with TRBJ2-7; D tentatively fits TRBD1 or TRBD2 (6 bases each). Germline-derived CDR1 and CDR2 are SGHVS and FQNEAQ. Trimming took 3 bases from V and 1 from J, leaving 22 bases between them. The CDR3 contains 18 residues.

The chain has TRBV18 and TRBJ2-2; the match to TRBD2 covers 9 bases. The CDR3 runs 15 residues. Per germline, CDR1 KGHSH and CDR2 LQKENI. The V gene end was trimmed by 4 bases and the J gene end by 3 bases; junction bases not matched to a gene: 3. The CDR3 DNA is TGTGCCAGCTCACTAGCGGGGGCGTACACCGGGGAGCTGTTTTTT. Translating gives CASSLAGAYTGELFF.

The J gene is TRBJ2-5, the V gene TRBV6-1, with 9 bases fitting TRBD1. The DNA end is more similar to TRBJ2-7, so the J call may be wrong. This CDR3 is built from 15 residues. CDR1 and CDR2 from the germline V gene are MNHNS and SASEGT. The CDR3, as DNA: TGTGCCAGCAGTTCAACCGGGACAGGGCGGTACGAGCAGTACTTC. This gives the protein CASSSTGTGRYEQYF.

The chain combines TRBV11-1 with TRBJ2-3, with D unresolved. This CDR3 comprises 13 residues. V was pared by 5 bases and J by 6 bases, with 12 bases between. The germline V gene encodes CDR1 SGHAT and CDR2 FQDESV (reference sequence). The CDR3 bases are TGTGCCAGCAGCCGATCGACGTCGGATACGCAGTATTTT. This encodes CASSRSTSDTQYF. The entire variable domain, with the rest obtained from reference TRBV11-1 and TRBJ2-3, is as follows: EAEVAQSPRYKITEKSQAVAFWCDPISGHATLYWYRQILGQGPELLVQFQDESVVDDSQLPKDRFSAERLKGVDSTLKIQPAELGDSAMYLCASSRSTSDTQYFGPGTRLTVL.

The chain combines TRBV7-9 with TRBJ2-3, with D maybe TRBD2 (6 bases). The CDR3 runs to 18 residues. Germline V gene sequence: CDR1 SEHNR, CDR2 FQNEAQ (reference sequence). V was cut by 2 bases and J by 11 bases, with 29 bases left in between. CDR3: CASSLSLLGRAGSLEQYF. CDR3 nucleotides: TGTGCCAGCAGCTTATCCCTACTCGGCAGGGCGGGAAGTCTGGAGCAGTATTTT.

This chain connects TRBV7-6 to TRBJ2-5; 8 bases fit TRBD1. The CDR3 covers 16 residues. Germline V lookup: CDR1 SGHVS, CDR2 FNYEAQ. With 5 bases clipped from V and 7 bases from J, the junction kept 15 bases outside the gene matches. CDR3 sequence (DNA): TGTGCCAGCAGCGCGTCGACCGGACAGGGAGTGGGGACCCAGTACTTC. This gives the protein CASSASTGQGVGTQYF.

The rearrangement joins TRBV6-1 to TRBJ2-3; TRBD2 agrees at 14 bases. The CDR3 is 18 residues long. V lost 4 bases and J lost 3; bases outside the gene matches: 9. Germline CDR1 MNHNS, CDR2 SASEGT. The CDR3 loop is CASSVLGLAGGRTDTQYF. In DNA, the CDR3 is TGTGCCAGCAGTGTATTAGGACTAGCGGGGGGTCGGACAGATACGCAGTATTTT.

The chain employs TRBV5-6 and TRBJ1-4, with D possibly TRBD1 on 5 matching bases. Per the germline V gene, CDR1 is SGHDT and CDR2 is YYEEEE. Deletions cut 10 bases from V and 8 bases from J, with 18 bases between. The CDR3 contains 13 residues. The CDR3 DNA reads as TGTGCCGCAGGGCCGGGTCGGCGGGAAAAACTGTTTTTT. Protein: CAAGPGRREKLFF.

In its sample, this clone was seen a few times. This sequence joins TRBV6-6 and TRBJ2-2; maybe TRBD2 (6 bases). The CDR3 is made up of 16 amino acids. CDR1 is MNHNY and CDR2 is SVGAGI in the germline V gene (reference sequence). Trimming took 4 bases from V and 7 from J, leaving 19 bases between them. The CDR3 loop reads CASSFFNGGSGGELFF. As DNA, the CDR3 is TGTGCCAGCAGTTTTTTCAATGGGGGGTCGGGCGGGGAGCTGTTTTTT.

The chain couples TRBV25-1 to TRBJ2-7; possibly TRBD1 or TRBD2 for D (5 bases each). V lost 1 base to trimming and J lost 0 bases, with 10 bases between them. CDR1 and CDR2 from the germline V gene are MGHDK and SYGVNS. This CDR3 region has 15 residues. The CDR3 bases are TGTGCCAGCAGTGAATGGGGGTCCACCTCCTACGAGCAGTACTTC. Protein: CASSEWGSTSYEQYF.

This chain links TRBV7-8 with TRBJ1-5; 8 bases are shared with TRBD1. The germline gives CDR1 SGHVS, CDR2 FQNEAQ. V was pared by 2 bases and J by 0 bases, with 18 bases of the junction left unmatched. CDR3 length: 21 amino acids. DNA for the CDR3: TGTGCCAGCAGCTTATATAGCTCTCAGGGGGCGCGGGTATATAGCAATCAGCCCCAGCATTTT. This codes for CASSLYSSQGARVYSNQPQHF.

The rearrangement joins TRBV2 to TRBJ2-7; no reliable D call. The CDR3 runs 13 residues. V lost 1 base and J 6 bases, leaving 10 bases between the germline ends. CDR1 and CDR2 from the germline V gene are SNHLY and FYNNEI. CDR3 in amino acids: CASSEGQAFEQYF. CDR3 DNA: TGTGCCAGCAGTGAAGGCCAGGCTTTCGAGCAGTACTTC.

This clone has only one observation. The chain couples TRBV4-3 to TRBJ2-1; 10 bases align to TRBD2. Germline trimming cut 4 bases from V and 6 bases from J; bases unmatched to any gene: 9. This CDR3 comprises 16 residues. From germline, CDR1 is LGHNA and CDR2 YSLEER. CDR3 DNA: TGCGCCAGCAGCCGCGGAAGCGGGGGGGCCCTCAATGAGCAGTTCTTC. As protein: CASSRGSGGALNEQFF.

On this clone itself: Other DNA sequences within the sample encode an identical CDR3. The chain employs TRBV19 and TRBJ2-7; 8 nucleotides line up with TRBD1. Per the germline V gene, CDR1 is LNHDA and CDR2 is SQIVND (reference sequence). The V and J ends lost 3 bases and 1 base, in that order; junction bases with no gene match: 2. This CDR3 comprises 14 residues. The CDR3 region has the DNA TGTGCCAGTAGTATCGGGACAGGTTCCTACGAGCAGTACTTC. Translating gives CASSIGTGSYEQYF.

The CDR3 reads CASTRGVNQPQHF. The CDR3 nucleotides are TGTGCCAGCACCCGGGGGGTTAATCAGCCCCAGCATTTT. The gene calls are TRBV18 and TRBJ1-5; D might be TRBD1 (5 bases). Trimming took off 8 bases at V and 4 bases at J, with 12 bases between the two ends. Germline V gene data show CDR1 as KGHSH and CDR2 as LQKENI. This CDR3 contains 13 residues.